A single sample gave rise to the 29 T cell receptor beta chains below, sequenced in a study of T cell responses to AZD1222 COVID-19 vaccine. TCRdb keeps only in-frame clones here, not all; method: immunoSEQ multiplex PCR. The table shows some 120,000 clones, with roughly 93% occurring only once. Sequencing was performed on peripheral blood, taken on day 0 of AZD1222 vaccination. Source of these receptors: an adult in good health.

The rearrangement links TRBV5-4 to TRBJ1-6, with D perhaps TRBD1 (6 bases). V dropped 4 bases and J dropped 5 bases, with 13 bases sitting between them. Germline CDR1 and CDR2: SGHNT and YYREEE (reference sequence). The CDR3 length is 15 residues. The CDR3 reads CASSLQGIDNSPLHF. CDR3 DNA: TGTGCCAGCAGCCTACAGGGAATCGATAATTCACCCCTCCACTTT.

DNA of the CDR3: TGCGCCAGCAGCCAAGGGTTGACAGGGGACTATGGCTACACCTTC. Its translation: CASSQGLTGDYGYTF. The chain combines TRBV4-1 with TRBJ1-2; 8 bases fit TRBD1. The germline V gene encodes CDR1 MGHRA and CDR2 YSYEKL. This CDR3 is built from 15 residues. The V gene end was trimmed by 1 base and the J gene end by 3 bases; junction bases not matched to a gene: 4.

The chain combines TRBV5-1 with TRBJ1-2; D not resolved. Germline V gives CDR1 SGHRS, CDR2 YFSETQ. The CDR3 has 13 residues. V was shortened by 3 bases and J by 2 bases, with 8 bases between the two germline ends. The CDR3 nucleotides are TGCGCCAGCAGCTGGGCGGAGAACTATGGCTACACCTTC. Residues: CASSWAENYGYTF.

This sequence joins TRBV7-2 and TRBJ1-5; D remains unclear. The germline V gene has CDR1 SGHTA and CDR2 FQGNSA. V dropped 0 bases and J dropped 5 bases, with 11 bases sitting between them. The CDR3 consists of 15 residues. CDR3: CASSLAVGRYQPQHF. In DNA form, the CDR3 reads TGTGCCAGCAGCTTAGCGGTGGGTCGTTATCAGCCCCAGCATTTT.

The V call is TRBV5-1, the J call TRBJ2-3; D not resolved. This CDR3 spans 14 amino acids. Germline loops: CDR1 SGHRS, CDR2 YFSETQ. The V end was cut by 8 bases, the J end by 0 bases, with 13 bases between. The CDR3 sequence is CASSWADSTDTQYF. DNA for the CDR3: TGCGCCAGTTCGTGGGCAGATAGCACAGATACGCAGTATTTT.

This clone was observed a few times. V gene TRBV4-1 combines with J gene TRBJ2-7; a weak D match, TRBD1 (5 bases). The germline V gene encodes CDR1 MGHRA and CDR2 YSYEKL. V shed 0 bases and J shed 2 bases, with 17 bases lying between them. The CDR3 has 17 residues. In DNA, the CDR3 is TGCGCCAGCAGCCAAGAAATAGGGGCGGCGCCGACCTACGAGCAGTACTTC. Translated: CASSQEIGAAPTYEQYF.

This sequence joins TRBV5-5 and TRBJ2-7; 7 positions match TRBD2. The CDR3 covers 13 residues. The V and J ends lost 6 bases and 5 bases, in that order; junction bases with no gene match: 8. The germline gives CDR1 SGHKS, CDR2 YYEKEE (reference sequence). CDR3 DNA: TGTGCCAGCACCAAATGGGGGGGGGACGAGCAGTACTTC. It codes for CASTKWGGDEQYF.

The chain has TRBV2 and TRBJ2-5; no clear D. Trimming pared 1 base from V and 5 bases from J, leaving 11 bases between. Germline assignment: CDR1 SNHLY and CDR2 FYNNEI. The CDR3 sequence is 14 residues long. In DNA form, the CDR3 reads TGTGCCAGCAGTGAAGGGCTCCTTGGGGAGACCCAGTACTTC. Translating gives CASSEGLLGETQYF.

The rearrangement uses TRBV7-3 and TRBJ2-3; D unclear. The CDR3 extends over 13 amino acids. Germline V CDR1 and CDR2: SGHTA, FQGTGA. Trimming stripped 2 bases from V and 5 bases from J, with 8 bases between. DNA for the CDR3: TGTGCCAGCAGCTTATCTAAGGAAGATACGCAGTATTTT. Translating gives CASSLSKEDTQYF. The full variable domain, in which reference TRBV7-3 and TRBJ2-3 provide the parts outside the CDR3, is GAGVSQTPSNKVTEKGKYVELRCDPISGHTALYWYRQSLGQGPEFLIYFQGTGAADDSGLPNDRFFAVRPEGSVSTLKIQRTERGDSAVYLCASSLSKEDTQYFGPGTRLTVL.

The V call is TRBV29-1, the J call TRBJ2-2; D may be TRBD1 (5 bases). V lost 6 bases, J lost 5 bases, and 13 bases lay in between. Per the germline V gene, CDR1 is SQVTM and CDR2 is ANQGSEA. There are 13 residues in the CDR3. CDR3 in DNA: TGCAGCGTCAGGGTGAGAGGTACCGGGGAGCTGTTTTTT. Protein sequence: CSVRVRGTGELFF.

The chain has TRBV2 and TRBJ1-2; D uncertain. The germline V gene has CDR1 SNHLY and CDR2 FYNNEI. With 6 bases removed from V and 1 base from J, the gap between germline ends came to 9 bases. This CDR3 spans 13 amino acids. The CDR3 bases are TGTGCCAGCAGGATTGGTCTTAACTATGGCTACACCTTC. Its translation: CASRIGLNYGYTF.

CDR3 residues: CASSTLAGALRGQYF. Here the CDR3 DNA reads TGTGCCAGCAGCACACTAGCGGGGGCCCTCAGGGGGCAGTATTTT. The rearrangement uses TRBV27 and TRBJ2-3; 11 nucleotides align to TRBD2. V was clipped by 6 bases and J by 11 bases; unmatched bases: 13. CDR1 and CDR2 (germline): MNHEY, SMNVEV (reference sequence). This CDR3 has 15 residues.

This clone was picked up one time. The chain employs TRBV7-2 and TRBJ2-7; D is possibly TRBD1 (6 bases). V shed 2 bases and J shed 3 bases, with 11 bases lying between them. This CDR3 is built from 14 residues. Germline assignment: CDR1 SGHTA and CDR2 FQGNSA. CDR3 DNA sequence: TGTGCCAGCAGCTTAAGACAGGAGTTCTACGAGCAGTACTTC. Translation gives CASSLRQEFYEQYF.

The V gene is TRBV27, the J gene TRBJ2-7; D may match TRBD1 or TRBD2 (5 bases each). Between the trimmed V and J ends, which lost 5 bases and 7 bases, there was a span of 15 bases. CDR1 MNHEY and CDR2 SMNVEV come from the germline V gene (reference sequence). The CDR3 sequence is 13 residues long. The CDR3 sequence: CASSPWDRLEQYF. DNA for the CDR3: TGTGCCAGCAGTCCGTGGGACCGTCTTGAGCAGTACTTC.

The rearrangement uses TRBV6-5 and TRBJ1-6; no definite D call. Germline CDR1 reads MNHEY; CDR2 reads SVGAGI. This CDR3 contains 15 residues. V was clipped by 2 bases and J by 0 bases, with 5 bases between them. CDR3 coding DNA: TGTGCCAGCAGTTACCTAAGCTCCTATAATTCACCCCTCCACTTT. Amino acids: CASSYLSSYNSPLHF.

The rearrangement uses TRBV6-4 and TRBJ1-2; no definite D call. Germline assignment: CDR1 MRHNA and CDR2 SNTAGT. V lost 0 bases and J 7 bases, leaving 9 bases between the germline ends. The CDR3 sequence is 13 residues long. This CDR3 is CASSDSGGFGYTF. CDR3 bases: TGTGCCAGCAGTGACTCTGGAGGGTTTGGCTACACCTTC.

The chain employs TRBV9 and TRBJ2-1; 9 bases fit TRBD1. This CDR3 contains 16 residues. Per the germline V gene, CDR1 is SGDLS and CDR2 is YYNGEE. Trimming at V came to 0 bases and at J to 3 bases, leaving 4 bases not matched to a gene. The CDR3 region is CASSVGGTGSYNEQFF. Written as DNA, the CDR3 is TGTGCCAGCAGCGTAGGAGGGACAGGGAGCTACAATGAGCAGTTCTTC.

V and J are TRBV28 and TRBJ1-6, with a tentative D call TRBD1 (5 bases). Germline V lookup: CDR1 MDHEN, CDR2 SYDVKM. The CDR3 is 14 amino acids. Trimming stripped 7 bases from V and 9 bases from J, with 16 bases between. Here the CDR3 DNA reads TGTGCCAGCACCCCAGGGCACAGAAGTTCACCCCTCCACTTT. It codes for CASTPGHRSSPLHF.

The table lists this clone with a count of one. V and J are TRBV19 and TRBJ1-5, with D unresolved. The CDR3 loop spans 13 amino acids. In germline, CDR1 is LNHDA, CDR2 SQIVND (reference sequence). The V end was cut by 3 bases, the J end by 10 bases, with 13 bases between. CDR3 sequence (DNA): TGTGCCAGTAGTATTGTAGGGTATTCCCCCCAGCATTTT. It codes for CASSIVGYSPQHF. Full variable domain (rest looked up from reference TRBV19 and TRBJ1-5): DGGITQSPKYLFRKEGQNVTLSCEQNLNHDAMYWYRQDPGQGLRLIYYSQIVNDFQKGDIAEGYSVSREKKESFPLTVTSAQKNPTAFYLCASSIVGYSPQHFGDGTRLSIL.

The gene calls are TRBV30 and TRBJ1-4; D is ambiguous. CDR3 length equals 13 residues. From germline, CDR1 is GTSNPN and CDR2 SVGIG (reference sequence). The V end lost 3 bases, the J end lost 7 bases, and 12 bases lay between the germline ends. CDR3 DNA sequence: TGTGCCTGGAGGAAGGGTGTAGTTGAAAAACTGTTTTTT. It translates to CAWRKGVVEKLFF.

V and J are TRBV10-2 and TRBJ1-1; D uncertain. Trimming removed 4 bases from V and 1 base from J, with 4 bases in between. Per the germline V gene, CDR1 is WSHSY and CDR2 is SAAADI. The CDR3 runs 12 residues. The CDR3 region is CASSGQNTEAFF. CDR3 sequence (DNA): TGCGCCAGCAGTGGCCAGAACACTGAAGCTTTCTTT.

The V gene is TRBV3-1 (or the pseudogene TRBV3-2), the J gene TRBJ1-1; no reliable D call. Trimming removed 0 bases from V and 1 base from J, with 6 bases in between. The V gene's germline CDR1 is LGHDT and CDR2 YNNKEL (reference sequence). This CDR3 has 14 amino acids. The CDR3 reads CASSQDLQNTEAFF. CDR3 in DNA: TGTGCCAGCAGCCAAGATCTACAGAACACTGAAGCTTTCTTT.

This chain joins TRBV7-2 and TRBJ1-3; 7 nucleotides align to TRBD1. Germline lookup yields CDR1 SGHTA and CDR2 FQGNSA. The CDR3 runs to 16 residues. The V segment lost 4 bases and the J segment 2 bases; nucleotides outside the gene matches: 8. The CDR3 is CASSSPPTGAGNTIYF. The CDR3 DNA is TGTGCCAGCAGCTCACCACCTACAGGGGCTGGAAACACCATATATTTT.

The chain is built from TRBV19 and TRBJ1-1; D remains unclear. The CDR3 loop spans 14 amino acids. Germline V lookup: CDR1 LNHDA, CDR2 SQIVND (reference sequence). With 3 bases removed from V and 6 bases from J, the gap between germline ends came to 14 bases. CDR3 nucleotide sequence: TGTGCCAGTAGTATCCACCCGGGAAGGGCTGAAGCTTTCTTT. This encodes CASSIHPGRAEAFF.

This chain links TRBV18 with TRBJ1-1; TRBD1 agrees at 11 bases. CDR3 size: 14 residues. Germline trimming cut 3 bases from V and 8 bases from J; bases unmatched to any gene: 5. From germline, CDR1 is KGHSH and CDR2 LQKENI. The CDR3 loop is CASSPRDRGSEAFF. The CDR3 bases are TGTGCCAGCTCACCCCGGGACAGGGGGTCCGAAGCTTTCTTT.

The J gene is TRBJ1-3, the V gene TRBV29-1; a weak D match, TRBD1 (6 bases). Trimming removed 4 bases at V and 1 base at J, with 14 bases between. CDR3 length equals 15 residues. CDR1 and CDR2 from the germline V gene are SQVTM and ANQGSEA. DNA of the CDR3: TGCAGCGTTGTGGGGGCCCCTAAGTCTGGAAACACCATATATTTT. This gives the protein CSVVGAPKSGNTIYF.

This chain joins TRBV6-5 and TRBJ1-6, with 9 bases aligning to TRBD1. CDR3 length: 14 residues. V gave up 7 bases and J gave up 8 bases; unmatched junction bases: 6. Germline V gene sequence: CDR1 MNHEY, CDR2 SVGAGI. CDR3 in DNA: TGTGCCAGCATAGCAGGGACAGGGTATTCACCCCTCCACTTT. Encoded protein: CASIAGTGYSPLHF.

V usage is TRBV30 and J usage is TRBJ1-1; D is ambiguous. The length of the CDR3 is 13 residues. V lost 1 base to trimming and J lost 0 bases, with 6 bases between them. Germline V CDR1 and CDR2: GTSNPN, SVGIG (reference sequence). DNA of the CDR3: TGTGCCTGGAGTGGAGGGATGAACACTGAAGCTTTCTTT. Protein: CAWSGGMNTEAFF.

Regarding this clone: The junction and the germline gene differ at one end; a read error may be behind it. The V call is TRBV9, the J call TRBJ1-1, with D possibly being TRBD1 (5 bases). CDR1 SGDLS and CDR2 YYNGEE come from the germline V gene. The CDR3 spans 12 residues. Here the CDR3 reads CASSAAGTEAFF. CDR3 nucleotide sequence: TGTGCCAGCAGCGCGGCCGGGACTGAGGCTTTCTTT. Full variable domain (rest looked up from reference TRBV9 and TRBJ1-1): DSGVTQTPKHLITATGQRVTLRCSPRSGDLSVYWYQQSLDQGLQFLIQYYNGEERAKGNILERFSAQQFPDLHSELNLSSLELGDSALYFCASSAAGTEAFFGQGTRLTVV.